One and the same sample provided the 32 T cell receptor beta chains below, sequenced in a study of CD8+CD57+ T cells in acquired aplastic anemia. It was genomic DNA that served as the template for profiling TCR beta VDJ and CDR3. TCRdb independently ran MiXCR on the reads; one entry per CDR3 protein. The sample shows roughly 280,000 distinct CDR3 sequences, roughly 61% of them seen only once. By flow cytometry, patients selected for sequencing had shown an expansion of CD8+CD57+ cells. The specimen was sorted CD4+, CD8+, or CD8+CD57+ T cells (not recorded which) from PBMCs. Every receptor here comes from a human donor with aplastic anemia.

The chain carries TRBV10-3 and TRBJ1-4; no firm D call. The CDR3 covers 13 residues. Germline CDR1 ENHRY, CDR2 SYGVKD. V lost 2 bases and J 7 bases, leaving 8 bases between the germline ends. The CDR3 protein is CAISEGSGEKLFF. The CDR3 region has the DNA TGTGCCATCAGTGAGGGGTCCGGTGAAAAACTGTTTTTT.

This clonotype was counted a few times. Here the CDR3 omits its conserved ending phenylalanine or tryptophan, so a read error is the likely source. Because the CDR3's place on the DNA is in doubt, the DNA is left out and the CDR3 is given as listed by TCRdb. The chain links TRBV9 to TRBJ1-4. The V gene's germline CDR1 is SGDLS and CDR2 YYNGEE. The CDR3 sequence runs 8 residues, both termini included. CDR3 sequence: CASSTGTS.

V usage is TRBV10-3 and J usage is TRBJ2-7, with D maybe TRBD1 (6 bases). The germline gives CDR1 ENHRY, CDR2 SYGVKD. The CDR3 covers 13 residues. Trimming left V 6 bases short and J 0 bases short, with 9 bases between. The CDR3 sequence: CAISQDSSYEQYF. The CDR3 DNA follows: TGTGCCATCAGCCAGGACAGCTCCTACGAGCAGTACTTC.

The chain has TRBV9 and TRBJ1-3; D not certain. The CDR3 has 14 residues. The ends were cut back, 0 bases at V and 4 bases at J, with 8 bases in the middle. CDR1 and CDR2 from the germline V gene are SGDLS and YYNGEE. The DNA of the CDR3 is TGTGCCAGCAGCGTAGGGTGGCAAGGAAACACCATATATTTT. This codes for CASSVGWQGNTIYF.

The CDR3, as DNA: TGTGCCATCAGTGAGCGGTTTGGCTACACCTTC. Residues: CAISERFGYTF. V is TRBV10-3 and J is TRBJ1-2; unclear D gene. Germline V gene data show CDR1 as ENHRY and CDR2 as SYGVKD. V was trimmed by 2 bases and J by 7 bases, leaving 5 bases between them. The CDR3 has 11 residues.

Ten or more counts support this clonotype. The chain has TRBV7-9 and TRBJ2-3; D is uncertain. Germline values: CDR1 SEHNR, CDR2 FQNEAQ (reference sequence). CDR3 length: 13 residues. Deletions cut 1 base from V and 2 bases from J, with 4 bases between. Here the CDR3 reads CASSLVSTDTQYF. The CDR3 coding sequence is TGTGCCAGCAGCTTAGTTTCCACAGATACGCAGTATTTT.

The gene calls are TRBV25-1 and TRBJ1-6; 7 bases are shared with TRBD1. Per the germline V gene, CDR1 is MGHDK and CDR2 is SYGVNS. The CDR3 is 15 residues long. CDR3 DNA: TGTGCGAAGAAGCAGCGACAGGGCAGGAATTCACCCCTCCACTTT. It specifies CAKKQRQGRNSPLHF.

The gene calls are TRBV2 and TRBJ2-1; D unresolved. Germline CDR1 is SNHLY and CDR2 is FYNNEI. With 7 bases removed from V and 10 bases from J, the gap between germline ends came to 14 bases. CDR3 length: 12 residues. CDR3 residues: CASTTRHYEQFF. DNA for the CDR3: TGTGCCAGCACTACCCGGCACTACGAGCAGTTCTTC.

This clonotype was counted ten times or more. This sequence joins TRBV30 and TRBJ2-3; the match to TRBD2 covers 16 bases. The CDR3 length is 14 residues. V lost 7 bases, J lost 6 bases, and 4 bases stayed unmatched. Germline V CDR1 and CDR2: GTSNPN, SVGIG (reference sequence). CDR3 loop: CALGLAGGPDTQYF. CDR3 sequence (DNA): TGTGCCTTGGGACTAGCGGGAGGGCCGGATACGCAGTATTTT.

This clonotype was recorded many times. The rearrangement joins TRBV3-1 to TRBJ2-3, with a tentative D call TRBD2 (6 bases). V was cut by 3 bases and J by 9 bases, with 13 bases left in between. The CDR3 is 13 amino acids. Germline assignment: CDR1 LGHDT and CDR2 YNNKEL (reference sequence). The CDR3 protein is CASSQTGTSTQYF. CDR3 sequence (DNA): TGTGCCAGCAGCCAGACCGGGACTTCAACGCAGTATTTT.

The chain uses TRBV5-1 and TRBJ1-3; the D is unclear. V was trimmed by 4 bases and J by 0 bases, leaving 11 bases between them. Germline CDR1 and CDR2: SGHRS and YFSETQ. The CDR3 spans 15 residues. The CDR3 sequence: CASSAMMSSGNTIYF. The CDR3 DNA follows: TGCGCCAGCAGCGCCATGATGAGCTCTGGAAACACCATATATTTT.

V is TRBV5-1 and J is TRBJ2-5; D not certain. The J call may be incorrect, as the DNA end agrees better with TRBJ2-7. Germline CDR1 reads SGHRS; CDR2 reads YFSETQ. The CDR3 length is 13 residues. CDR3 sequence reads: CASSVDVAYEQYF. The CDR3 DNA sequence: TGCGCCAGCAGCGTGGACGTAGCCTACGAGCAGTACTTC.

The chain couples TRBV7-9 to TRBJ1-2; D call uncertain. Germline CDR1 reads SEHNR; CDR2 reads FQNEAQ (reference sequence). This CDR3 is built from 13 residues. V was shortened by 5 bases and J by 8 bases, with 15 bases between the two germline ends. CDR3 sequence (DNA): TGTGCCAGCAGCGCTACGCTAATGGGGGGCTACACCTTC. Encoded protein: CASSATLMGGYTF.

The rearrangement links TRBV15 to TRBJ2-3; perhaps D is TRBD1 or TRBD2 (6 bases each). Trimming shortened V by 0 bases and J by 10 bases, and 11 bases separated the two germline ends. The germline V gene encodes CDR1 LNHNV and CDR2 YYDKDF (reference sequence). The CDR3 extends over 13 amino acids. The CDR3 coding sequence is TGTGCCACCAGCAGAGATCCGGGGGCCGCGCAGTATTTT. Residues: CATSRDPGAAQYF.

V and J are TRBV24-1 and TRBJ2-2; D not certain. CDR1 and CDR2 (germline): KGHDR, SFDVKD. The CDR3 has 13 residues. The germline V and J ends were trimmed by 4 bases and 4 bases, with 6 bases remaining between them. CDR3 coding DNA: TGTGCCACCAGTGACCGACCCACCGGGGAGCTGTTTTTT. It is translated as CATSDRPTGELFF.

This clonotype occurred a few times. A read error may explain this, as a much larger clone is one base away. This chain uses TRBV4-2 with TRBJ2-1; D not resolved. Deletions cut 1 base from V and 7 bases from J, with 8 bases between. The CDR3 is 13 residues long. Looked up from germline, CDR1 is LGHNA and CDR2 is YNFKEQ. The CDR3 DNA sequence: TGTGCCAGCAGCCAAGGGGCCGGAAATGAGCAGTTCTTC. Protein product: CASSQGAGNEQFF.

The J gene is TRBJ2-7, the V gene TRBV29-1; 7 bases map to TRBD1. The CDR3 has 12 amino acids. V dropped 7 bases and J dropped 3; count of bases not matched to a gene: 6. Germline V gene lookup returns CDR1 SQVTM and CDR2 ANQGSEA. CDR3 bases: TGCAGCGCTCTGACAGGGCACTACGAGCAGTACTTC. This translates into CSALTGHYEQYF.

This sequence joins TRBV20-1 and TRBJ2-1, with a weak D call TRBD2 (6 bases). The germline gives CDR1 DFQATT, CDR2 SNEGSKA (reference sequence). This CDR3 spans 15 amino acids. With 2 bases removed from V and 8 bases from J, the gap between germline ends came to 19 bases. Here the CDR3 DNA reads TGCAGTGCTAGATCCGGAGCGGGTTTGGGCGATGAGCAGTTCTTC. Translation: CSARSGAGLGDEQFF.

Of note for this clonotype: The junction shows a germline mismatch at one end, possibly a read error. V usage is TRBV6-1 and J usage is TRBJ1-6; unclear D gene. Germline V gives CDR1 MNHNS, CDR2 SASEGT. The CDR3 spans 13 residues. The CDR3 coding sequence is TGTGCCAGCAGGGGCGCTGGGAAGTCACCCCTCTACTTT. It is translated as CASRGAGKSPLYF.

Note on this clonotype: A read error may be the cause here, since a much bigger clone is one base away. V gene TRBV3-1 combines with J gene TRBJ1-6; weak D call: TRBD1 (5 bases). CDR1 is LGHDT and CDR2 is YNNKEL in the germline V gene (reference sequence). V dropped 5 bases and J dropped 16 bases, with 27 bases sitting between them. There are 16 residues in the CDR3. CDR3 in amino acids: CASSSSGTSSSTILHF. The CDR3 coding sequence is TGTGCCAGCAGCAGTTCCGGGACCTCGAGCTCCACGATACTCCACTTT.

V gene TRBV6-1 combines with J gene TRBJ1-2; possible D gene TRBD1, 6 bases. Deletions cut 6 bases from V and 2 bases from J, with 16 bases between. This CDR3 is 15 amino acids long. From germline, CDR1 is MNHNS and CDR2 SASEGT. CDR3 residues: CASSDTGSLNYGYTF. CDR3 DNA: TGTGCCAGCAGCGACACAGGGAGCTTGAACTATGGCTACACCTTC.

This clonotype appeared a few times. The V and J genes are TRBV20-1 and TRBJ2-3; D gene unclear. This CDR3 has 11 residues. Germline CDR1 is DFQATT and CDR2 is SNEGSKA (reference sequence). V was trimmed by 4 bases and J by 6 bases, leaving 8 bases between them. The CDR3 here is CSAMDYDTQYF. The CDR3 DNA follows: TGCAGTGCTATGGATTACGATACGCAGTATTTT.

In this sample, this clonotype turned up many times. J is TRBJ2-7 and V is TRBV7-9, with D hard to call. The V gene's germline CDR1 is SEHNR and CDR2 FQNEAQ (reference sequence). Trimming left V 1 base short and J 0 bases short, with 7 bases between. The CDR3 has 14 residues. CDR3 sequence: CASSLEYTSYEQYF. The CDR3 DNA follows: TGTGCCAGCAGCTTAGAGTACACCTCCTACGAGCAGTACTTC.

The chain joins TRBV19 to TRBJ1-1, with D possibly being TRBD1 (6 bases). Germline values: CDR1 LNHDA, CDR2 SQIVND (reference sequence). The CDR3 sequence is 13 residues long. Trimming cost V 5 bases and J 3 bases, with 10 bases left between them. The CDR3 spells CASSPTGYTEAFF. In DNA, the CDR3 is TGTGCCAGTAGTCCAACAGGGTACACTGAAGCTTTCTTT. The full variable domain, completed using reference TRBV19 and TRBJ1-1, is DGGITQSPKYLFRKEGQNVTLSCEQNLNHDAMYWYRQDPGQGLRLIYYSQIVNDFQKGDIAEGYSVSREKKESFPLTVTSAQKNPTAFYLCASSPTGYTEAFFGQGTRLTVV.

A note on this clonotype: This may come from a read error, since a much larger clone is one base off. The genes are TRBV7-4 and TRBJ2-1; D is perhaps TRBD2 (5 bases). This CDR3 region has 15 residues. Germline values: CDR1 SGHVT, CDR2 SQSDAQ. CDR3: CASSQALVSYNEQLF. The CDR3 nucleotides read TGTGCCAGCAGCCAAGCACTAGTCAGCTACAATGAGCAGCTCTTC.

Here the CDR3 DNA reads TGTGCCAGCAGCGTCCGGGTGGGGGAGCTGTTTTTT. Translation: CASSVRVGELFF. The chain links TRBV9 to TRBJ2-2; D is unresolved. The V gene's germline CDR1 is SGDLS and CDR2 YYNGEE. The CDR3 consists of 12 residues. The V and J ends lost 2 bases and 8 bases respectively, with 7 bases between them.

The rearrangement links TRBV29-1 to TRBJ1-1, with 7 positions matching TRBD1. The CDR3 consists of 13 residues. Losses at the gene ends were 4 bases for V and 8 bases for J; bases not matched to a gene: 10. Germline V gene sequence: CDR1 SQVTM, CDR2 ANQGSEA. CDR3 loop: CSVGQGGGSEAFF. CDR3 nucleotides: TGCAGCGTTGGACAGGGAGGAGGGTCGGAAGCTTTCTTT.

V and J are TRBV7-9 and TRBJ2-7, with 15 bases lining up with TRBD2. The V gene end was trimmed by 5 bases and the J gene end by 3 bases; junction bases not matched to a gene: 11. The CDR3 has 18 residues. CDR1 and CDR2 from the germline V gene are SEHNR and FQNEAQ (reference sequence). In nucleotides, the CDR3 is TGTGCCAGCAGCAACCCGACTCGGACTAGCGGGAGGGGCTACGAGCAGTACTTC. Its translation is CASSNPTRTSGRGYEQYF.

This clonotype has more than one count but fewer than ten. The CDR3 is CASGLAGVAWDTDTQYF. DNA of the CDR3: TGTGCCAGTGGTCTAGCGGGAGTAGCTTGGGACACAGATACGCAGTATTTT. The chain has TRBV7-8 and TRBJ2-3; 10 nucleotides align to TRBD2. Germline V gives CDR1 SGHVS, CDR2 FQNEAQ. This CDR3 contains 17 residues. V lost 9 bases to trimming and J lost 2 bases; unmatched junction nucleotides: 14. The complete variable domain, with remaining parts taken from reference TRBV7-8 and TRBJ2-3, reads GAGVSQSPRYKVAKRGQDVALRCDPISGHVSLFWYQQALGQGPEFLTYFQNEAQLDKSGLPSDRFFAERPEGSVSTLKIQRTQQEDSAVYLCASGLAGVAWDTDTQYFGPGTRLTVL.

The CDR3 is CSARKGDGYTF. The CDR3 nucleotides read TGCAGTGCTAGAAAAGGGGATGGCTACACCTTC. The V gene is TRBV20-1, the J gene TRBJ1-2, with D perhaps TRBD1 (5 bases). Looked up from germline, CDR1 is DFQATT and CDR2 is SNEGSKA (reference sequence). Trimming left V 2 bases short and J 6 bases short, with 7 bases between. The CDR3 length is 11 residues.

The chain couples TRBV7-2 to TRBJ2-4, with 15 bases identical to TRBD2. Trimming cost V 1 base and J 6 bases; bases outside gene matches: 10. The CDR3 runs 19 residues. Germline-derived CDR1 and CDR2 are SGHTA and FQGNSA. The CDR3 bases are TGTGCCAGCAGCTTAGGGGCGCCGGGACTAGCGGGGGGATTAAACATTCAGTACTTC. Its protein is CASSLGAPGLAGGLNIQYF.

The V and J genes are TRBV20-1 and TRBJ2-7; 8 bases are a match to TRBD1. The CDR3 consists of 14 residues. Per the germline V gene, CDR1 is DFQATT and CDR2 is SNEGSKA (reference sequence). The V segment lost 3 bases and the J segment 0 bases; nucleotides outside the gene matches: 4. CDR3 in DNA: TGCAGTGCTAGCAGGACAGGGAACTCCTACGAGCAGTACTTC. Residues: CSASRTGNSYEQYF.